This T cell receptor beta chain was retrieved from a study of lymphopenia after photon versus proton radiotherapy. General observations from the study: Relative stability marked proton patients; photon patients lost diversity and naive cells. Only patients who died were analyzed for survival; proton advantage is unproven. After lymphocyte nadir, photon-treated repertoires showed oligoclonal expansion, especially CD8+ Temra.

Points on this clone: Antigen specificity is unknown.

This table comes from immunoSEQ multiplex PCR, and its TCRdb copy is limited to in-frame clones, with some not included. This sample carries 65,000 to 85,000 clones, about 90% of them seen once, and the ten largest clones take approximately 2%. This TCR was recovered from a woman aged 40 to 49 with cholangiocarcinoma. Sequenced here: peripheral blood, sampled from a patient treated with photon-based radiotherapy.

The CDR3 region has the DNA TGTGCCAGCAGCGTAGGGAAAAGGGTCAGCACAGATACGCAGTATTTT. Translated: CASSVGKRVSTDTQYF. J is TRBJ2-3 and V is TRBV9; D gene unclear. This CDR3 region has 16 residues. CDR1 SGDLS and CDR2 YYNGEE come from the germline V gene. Trimming removed 0 bases from V and 0 bases from J, with 11 bases in between.